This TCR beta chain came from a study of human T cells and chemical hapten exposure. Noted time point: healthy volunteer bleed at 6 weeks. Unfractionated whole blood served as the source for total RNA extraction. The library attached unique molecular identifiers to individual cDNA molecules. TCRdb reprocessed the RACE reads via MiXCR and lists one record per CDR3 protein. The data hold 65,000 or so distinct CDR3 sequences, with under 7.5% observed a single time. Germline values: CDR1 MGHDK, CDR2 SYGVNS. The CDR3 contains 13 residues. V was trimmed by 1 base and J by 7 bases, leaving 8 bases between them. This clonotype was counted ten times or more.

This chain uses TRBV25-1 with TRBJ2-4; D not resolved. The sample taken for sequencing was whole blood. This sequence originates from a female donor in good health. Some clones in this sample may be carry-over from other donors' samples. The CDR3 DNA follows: TGTGCCAGCAGTGAATGGGCCCTGAACATTCAGTACTTC. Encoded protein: CASSEWALNIQYF.